The clone carrying this TCR beta chain was found once. The source of the sample is a study of blood T cell repertoires in COVID-19. Study as a whole: Samples representing acute and convalescent COVID-19 were sourced from the United States, Italy and Spain. Sample material is recorded as cDNA or gDNA derived from T cells, B-cell-depleted T cells, or PBMCs.

CDR1 is MDHEN and CDR2 is SYDVKM in the germline V gene. The CDR3 is made up of 14 amino acids. The V and J ends lost 6 bases and 4 bases, in that order; junction bases with no gene match: 8. Original analysis: How many nucleated cells were present was estimated from reference gene primer amplification. Assay: immunoSEQ multiplex PCR; the TCRdb copy retains only in-frame clones and omits some. The V and J calls and clone size are taken from that table; D and trimming were inferred from the DNA. This sample has about 230,000 clones, with 65% to 85% found just once. This clonotype was sampled from a middle-aged man with acute or convalescent COVID-19. Sequencing input: peripheral blood. The chain links TRBV28 to TRBJ2-7; TRBD1 aligns across 8 bases. In nucleotides, the CDR3 is TGTGCCAGCAGCCCGGGGGACAGGCAGTACGAGCAGTACTTC. It codes for CASSPGDRQYEQYF. The full variable domain, rest sourced from reference TRBV28 and TRBJ2-7, is DVKVTQSSRYLVKRTGEKVFLECVQDMDHENMFWYRQDPGLGLRLIYFSYDVKMKEKGDIPEGYSVSREKKERFSLILESASTNQTSMYLCASSPGDRQYEQYFGPGTRLTVT.